The TCR beta chain described here comes from a study of OX40 agonist ivuxolimab in advanced cancers. Across the study: Treatment received earlier with anti-PD-1, anti-PD-L1 or anti-CTLA-4 agents was allowed, and over 30% had some. A partial response was reached by three patients: one with hepatocellular carcinoma and two with cutaneous melanoma.

This clone was observed a few times. The target antigen is unknown. Study-level findings and limits: Relative to CD4+ cells, CD8+ T cells on average had more expanded clones.

V dropped 5 bases and J dropped 6 bases, with 23 bases sitting between them. Germline CDR1 is SGHVS and CDR2 is FQNEAQ. The CDR3 consists of 17 residues. Assay used: immunoSEQ multiplex PCR; TCRdb lists only in-frame clones, some missing. The sample carries roughly 32,000 clones, roughly 81% recorded once. This receptor was identified in an adult with an advanced solid tumor such as melanoma, head and neck, liver or kidney cancer. The sample in question was CD4+ or CD8+ T cells sorted from blood, obtained in a trial of the OX40 agonist ivuxolimab. The rearrangement links TRBV7-8 to TRBJ2-1; D is unresolved. The CDR3 loop reads CASSPWRSEVASNEQFF. DNA for the CDR3: TGTGCCAGCAGCCCCTGGAGAAGCGAGGTGGCAAGCAATGAGCAGTTCTTC.